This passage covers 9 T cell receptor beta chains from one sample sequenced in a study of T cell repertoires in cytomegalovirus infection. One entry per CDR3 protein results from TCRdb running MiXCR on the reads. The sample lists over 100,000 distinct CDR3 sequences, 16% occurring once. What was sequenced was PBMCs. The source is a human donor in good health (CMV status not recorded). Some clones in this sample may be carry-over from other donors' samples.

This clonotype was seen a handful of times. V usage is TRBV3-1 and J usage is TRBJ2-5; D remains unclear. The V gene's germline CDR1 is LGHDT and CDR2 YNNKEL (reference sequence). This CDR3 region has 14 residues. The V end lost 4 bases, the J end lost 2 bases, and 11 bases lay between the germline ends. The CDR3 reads CASSLRTAQETQYF. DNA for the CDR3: TGTGCCAGCAGCCTCCGGACCGCGCAAGAGACCCAGTACTTC.

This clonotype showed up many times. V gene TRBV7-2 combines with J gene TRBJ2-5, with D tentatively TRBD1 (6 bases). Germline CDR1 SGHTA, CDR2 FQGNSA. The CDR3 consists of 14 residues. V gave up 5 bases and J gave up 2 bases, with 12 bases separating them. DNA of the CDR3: TGTGCCAGCAGCCCCCAACAGGGTCAAGAGACCCAGTACTTC. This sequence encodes CASSPQQGQETQYF.

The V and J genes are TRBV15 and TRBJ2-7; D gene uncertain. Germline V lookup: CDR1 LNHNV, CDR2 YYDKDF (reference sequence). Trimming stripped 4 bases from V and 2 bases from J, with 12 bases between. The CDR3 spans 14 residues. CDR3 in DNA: TGTGCCACCAGCAACCCAGGAAATCCCTACGAGCAGTACTTC. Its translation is CATSNPGNPYEQYF.

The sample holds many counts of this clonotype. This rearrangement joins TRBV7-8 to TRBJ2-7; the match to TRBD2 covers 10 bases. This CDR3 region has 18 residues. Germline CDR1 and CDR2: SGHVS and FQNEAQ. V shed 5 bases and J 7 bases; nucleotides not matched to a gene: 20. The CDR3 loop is CASSLRQSSGGAGREQYF. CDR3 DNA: TGTGCCAGCAGCCTAAGGCAATCGAGCGGGGGGGCCGGTCGGGAGCAGTACTTC.

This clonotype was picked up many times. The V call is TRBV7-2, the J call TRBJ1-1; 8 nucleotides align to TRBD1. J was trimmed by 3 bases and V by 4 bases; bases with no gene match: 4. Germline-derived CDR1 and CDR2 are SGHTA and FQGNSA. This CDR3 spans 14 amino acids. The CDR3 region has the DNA TGTGCCAGCAGCTCTAACAGGGGGGACACTGAAGCTTTCTTT. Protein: CASSSNRGDTEAFF.

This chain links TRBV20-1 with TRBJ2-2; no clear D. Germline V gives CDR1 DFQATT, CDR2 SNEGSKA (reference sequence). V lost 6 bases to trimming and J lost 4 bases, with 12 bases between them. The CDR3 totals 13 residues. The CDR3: CSAPGWGTGELFF. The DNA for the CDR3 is TGCAGTGCCCCCGGGTGGGGCACCGGGGAGCTGTTTTTT.

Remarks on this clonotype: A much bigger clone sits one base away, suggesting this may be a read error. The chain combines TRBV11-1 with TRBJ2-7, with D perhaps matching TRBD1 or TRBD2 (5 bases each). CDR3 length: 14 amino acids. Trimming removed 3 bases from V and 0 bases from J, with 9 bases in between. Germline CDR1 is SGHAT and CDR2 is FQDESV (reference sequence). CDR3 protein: CASSFRDASYEQYF. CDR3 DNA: TGTGCCAGCAGCTTTAGGGACGCCTCCTACGAGCAGTACTTC.

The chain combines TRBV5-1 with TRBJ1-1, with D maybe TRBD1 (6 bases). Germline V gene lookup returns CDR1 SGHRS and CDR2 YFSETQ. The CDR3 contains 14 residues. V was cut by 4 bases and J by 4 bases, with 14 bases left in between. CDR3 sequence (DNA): TGCGCCAGCAGCAAGGGACACGGCGGCACTGAAGCTTTCTTT. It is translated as CASSKGHGGTEAFF.

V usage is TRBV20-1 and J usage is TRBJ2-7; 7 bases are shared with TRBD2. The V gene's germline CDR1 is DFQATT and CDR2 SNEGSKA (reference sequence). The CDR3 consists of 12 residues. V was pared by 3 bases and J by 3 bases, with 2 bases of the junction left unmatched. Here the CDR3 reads CSARTGGYEQYF. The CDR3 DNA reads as TGCAGTGCTAGGACGGGAGGCTACGAGCAGTACTTC.